Sequencing of this T cell receptor (beta chain) was carried out in a study of cytomegalovirus exposure and HLA in healthy donors. Study summary: An early release of data contained roughly 86 million unique TCRs, which came from HLA-typed donors.

Germline V lookup: CDR1 MNHEY, CDR2 SVGAGI. The trim removed 7 bases at V and 7 bases at J, leaving 9 bases unmatched. The CDR3 is 14 amino acids. Primers: 60 Vbeta forward and 13 Jbeta reverse. Profiled with immunoSEQ multiplex PCR; TCRdb holds only in-frame clones, not every one. The table lists roughly 200,000 clones, about 9.4% of them singletons, with 1% to 1.5% in the top ten. Regarding this clone: No antigen is known for it.

When sampled, the donors appeared nominally healthy, though they likely had unrecorded immune exposures. General study findings and limits: V segments that were indistinguishable, TRBV6-2 and TRBV6-3 among them, were omitted from analysis. Common viral pathogens seemed, in a later analysis, to connect with several of the most significant clusters.

The source of this sequence is a woman in her twenties or thirties in good health and CMV-seropositive. Sample: PBMCs. The chain combines TRBV6-5 with TRBJ2-2, with 7 bases aligning to TRBD2. The CDR3 bases are TGTGCCAGCACGACCGGGGGGTTCGGCGGGGAGCTGTTTTTT. Translated: CASTTGGFGGELFF.